This TCR beta chain was found in a study of T-cell reconstitution after alpha-beta-depleted transplantation in children. CDR1 and CDR2 from the germline V gene are DFQATT and SNEGSKA (reference sequence). The CDR3 sequence is 13 residues long. Trimming pared 3 bases from V and 7 bases from J, leaving 15 bases between. This clonotype was seen at least ten times. Its antigen is as yet unknown. Study results and caveats: Surviving thymic progenitors and recipient T cells were the source of high TCRbeta diversity at day 60 in some patients. From newly produced T cells came most of the T-cell counts and diversity one year after transplant.

Unique molecular identifiers featured in how the TCRbeta library was prepared. Each CDR3 protein is one row after TCRdb ran MiXCR on the PCR reads. The sample lists over 150,000 distinct CDR3 sequences; around 10% were seen once. The source was PBMCs, collected before TCRalphabeta/CD19-depleted stem cell transplant. The chain has TRBV20-1 and TRBJ1-2; possible D gene TRBD1, 5 bases. This receptor was obtained from a boy aged 2 to 10 with acute myeloid leukemia, due to receive a stem cell transplant. CDR3 coding DNA: TGCAGTGCTAGCCTCACAGGAATCGGTGGCTACACCTTC. Translating gives CSASLTGIGGYTF.